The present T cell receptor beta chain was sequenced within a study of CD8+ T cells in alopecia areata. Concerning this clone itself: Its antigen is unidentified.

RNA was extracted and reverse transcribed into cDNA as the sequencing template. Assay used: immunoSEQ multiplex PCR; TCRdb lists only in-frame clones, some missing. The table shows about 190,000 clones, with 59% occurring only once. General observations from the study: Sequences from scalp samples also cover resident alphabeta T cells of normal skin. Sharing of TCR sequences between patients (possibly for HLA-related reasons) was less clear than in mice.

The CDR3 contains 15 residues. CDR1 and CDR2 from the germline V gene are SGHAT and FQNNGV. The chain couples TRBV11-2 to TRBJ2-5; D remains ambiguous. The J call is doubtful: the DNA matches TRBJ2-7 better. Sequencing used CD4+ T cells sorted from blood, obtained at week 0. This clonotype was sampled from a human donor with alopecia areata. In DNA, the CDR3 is TGTGCCAGCAGCTTAGCGTCAGGTGGGGAATACGAGCAGTACTTC. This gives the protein CASSLASGGEYEQYF.